The entry below gives a single T cell receptor beta chain sequence along with its context. What it binds is unknown. The data belong to a study of blood T cells in healthy people across ages. Findings of the study overall: The study lacked donor CMV status, which possibly confounded expanded clonotype changes.

The CDR3 length is 15 residues. From germline, CDR1 is SGHTA and CDR2 FQGNSA. V lost 5 bases, J lost 1 base, and 12 bases lay in between. A J-beta primer mix and a sample-barcoded 5' primer were used in a second PCR of about 7 to 12 cycles. Each of the samples gave a minimum of 3 million paired-end reads that contained CDR3. One entry per CDR3 protein results from TCRdb running MiXCR on the 5' RACE reads. Altogether 700,000 or so distinct CDR3 sequences are present, approximately 40% being singletons, with the ten largest covering about 32%. Material: blood. This chain joins TRBV7-2 and TRBJ2-1; no clear D gene. The origin of this receptor is a man older than 75 in good health. Here the CDR3 DNA reads TGTGCCAGCAGCATAAGTGGAGTTTCCTACAATGAGCAGTTCTTC. The encoded protein is CASSISGVSYNEQFF.